This T cell receptor (beta chain) was captured by sequencing in a study of OX40 agonist ivuxolimab in advanced cancers. Study context: Mean age 60 years, range about 20 to 85; 82.7% male.

Data came from immunoSEQ multiplex PCR; TCRdb stores just in-frame clones and leaves some out. This sample carries roughly 50,000 clones, roughly 88% of them seen once, and the ten largest clones take 11%. Study observations and caveats: Blood T cells, both CD4+ and CD8+, expanded clonally by week 6 at 0.1 to 3.0 mg/kg. No determination was made of the antigen specificity of the expanded peripheral T cells.

This CDR3 is built from 15 residues. V was trimmed by 3 bases and J by 0 bases, leaving 14 bases between them. Germline V CDR1 and CDR2: SQVTM, ANQGSEA. Comments on this clone: Antigen unknown.

Sampling times: baseline, cycle 4 day 1, cycle 7 day 1. The specimen comprised CD4+ or CD8+ T cells sorted from blood, sampled in a trial of the OX40 agonist ivuxolimab. The chain joins TRBV29-1 to TRBJ2-5; D might be TRBD2 (6 bases). The receptor's source is an adult with an advanced solid tumor such as melanoma, head and neck, liver or kidney cancer. As DNA, the CDR3 is TGCAGCGTTGAGTGGGTTAGCGGCCACCAAGAGACCCAGTACTTC. It encodes CSVEWVSGHQETQYF.